A selection of T cell receptor beta chains follows, all from one sample in a study of human T cells and chemical hapten exposure. MiXCR, applied by TCRdb to the RACE reads, yields one record per CDR3 protein. The sample carries 50,000 to 65,000 distinct CDR3 sequences, more than 9.5% recorded once. Sequencing was performed on whole blood, taken in connection with sensitization to the hapten diphenylcyclopropenone (DPC). Receptor source: a woman between 40 and 50 years old with alopecia areata. Some clones in this sample may be carry-over from other donors' samples. The CDR3 runs from the conserved cysteine through the conserved F or W. The D gene is left open where the match is weak. A row's size may be missing; if present it is once, few, many or a size class.

cdr3_aa cdr3_nt j_call d_call clone_size cdr3_length v_call
CASSPNRDSEQYF TGTGCCAGCTCACCAAACAGGGATTCCGAGCAGTACTTC TRBJ2-7 NA NA 13 TRBV18
CASSLTGYTEAFF TGTGCCAGCAGCTTAACAGGGTACACTGAAGCTTTCTTT TRBJ1-1 NA NA 13 TRBV7-2
CASSPGRAADTQYF TGTGCCAGCAGCCCGGGCAGGGCCGCAGATACGCAGTATTTT TRBJ2-3 NA many 14 TRBV7-9
CSARGAAAYSNQPQHF TGCAGTGCTAGAGGGGCGGCCGCCTATAGCAATCAGCCCCAGCATTTT TRBJ1-5 NA few 16 TRBV20-1
CASSPGVTGMNEQFF TGTGCCAGCAGCCCTGGGGTCACCGGGATGAATGAGCAGTTCTTC TRBJ2-1 NA many 15 TRBV3-1
CASSLAGRTDTQYF TGTGCCAGCAGCTTAGCGGGGCGCACAGATACGCAGTATTTT TRBJ2-3 NA many 14 TRBV7-9
CSTYRDPNRDEQFF TGCAGTACCTACCGGGACCCTAATCGGGATGAGCAGTTCTTC TRBJ2-1 NA many 14 TRBV20-1
CASRSTRDTDTQYF TGTGCCAGCAGGTCTACTAGGGACACAGATACGCAGTATTTT TRBJ2-3 NA few 14 TRBV6-2/TRBV6-3
CASSPFVATSTDTQYF TGTGCCAGCAGCCCATTCGTGGCCACTAGCACAGATACGCAGTATTTT TRBJ2-3 NA NA 16 TRBV7-2
CASSRESNQPQHF TGTGCCAGCAGCAGGGAAAGCAATCAGCCCCAGCATTTT TRBJ1-5 NA few 13 TRBV6-2/TRBV6-3
CATTQNILLIAKNIQYF TGTGCCACCACGCAGAATATTCTTCTCATAGCCAAAAACATTCAGTACTTC TRBJ2-4 NA few 17 TRBV6-1
CATLDSVTNIQYF TGTGCCACCTTAGACTCCGTCACAAACATTCAGTACTTC TRBJ2-4 NA NA 13 TRBV2
CASSQAGQGRSYTF TGTGCCAGCAGCCAAGCAGGACAGGGGAGATCGTACACCTTC TRBJ1-2 TRBD1 few 14 TRBV3-1
CASIREGGGGNQPQHF TGTGCCAGCATCCGGGAGGGAGGGGGTGGCAATCAGCCCCAGCATTTT TRBJ1-5 NA many 16 TRBV28
CASSSRGADEQFF TGTGCCAGCAGCTCGCGAGGGGCCGATGAGCAGTTCTTC TRBJ2-1 NA many 13 TRBV6-6
CASSLSWSPGQGVSPLHF TGTGCCAGCAGCTTATCGTGGAGCCCCGGGCAGGGGGTTTCACCCCTCCACTTT TRBJ1-6 TRBD1 NA 18 TRBV13
CASSLAVSDTDTQYF TGTGCCAGCAGCTTAGCCGTTAGCGACACAGATACGCAGTATTTT TRBJ2-3 NA many 15 TRBV7-2
CASSLKGGGYTF TGTGCCAGCAGTTTAAAGGGCGGTGGCTACACCTTC TRBJ1-2 NA many 12 TRBV12-3/TRBV12-4
CASTGYRAGANVLTF TGTGCCAGCACCGGCTACAGGGCTGGGGCCAACGTCCTGACTTTC TRBJ2-6 NA many 15 TRBV25-1
CASRGASYEQYF TGTGCCAGCCGGGGGGCCAGTTACGAGCAGTACTTC TRBJ2-7 NA NA 12 TRBV7-2
CASSFDRNYGYTF TGTGCCAGCAGTTTCGACAGAAACTATGGCTACACCTTC TRBJ1-2 NA once 13 TRBV28
CSVIFLSEAFF TGCAGCGTTATCTTCCTATCTGAAGCTTTCTTT TRBJ1-1 NA many 11 TRBV29-1
CASSRGRGATDTQYF TGTGCCAGCAGCCGAGGACGGGGGGCCACAGATACGCAGTATTTT TRBJ2-3 NA many 15 TRBV7-3
CASSLEASGGTMETQYF TGCGCCAGCAGCTTGGAAGCTAGCGGGGGAACCATGGAGACCCAGTACTTC TRBJ2-5 TRBD2 NA 17 TRBV5-1
CSALQGSASEQYF TGCAGTGCTCTCCAGGGGTCGGCCTCCGAGCAGTACTTC TRBJ2-7 NA NA 13 TRBV20-1
CSAPQGVKEKLFF TGCAGTGCCCCGCAGGGGGTAAAGGAAAAACTGTTTTTT TRBJ1-4 TRBD1 NA 13 TRBV20-1
CASRPGSATNTGELFF TGCGCCAGCAGACCGGGGTCCGCGACGAACACCGGGGAGCTGTTTTTT TRBJ2-2 NA NA 16 TRBV5-1
CASAGGTDTQYF TGTGCCAGTGCGGGGGGCACAGATACGCAGTATTTT TRBJ2-3 TRBD2 NA 12 TRBV25-1
CASSDKDGNSPLHF TGTGCCAGCAGTGACAAGGACGGGAATTCACCCCTCCACTTT TRBJ1-6 NA many 14 TRBV6-4
CASSPSPGAGSETQYF TGTGCCAGCAGTCCTTCCCCCGGAGCGGGGTCAGAGACCCAGTACTTC TRBJ2-5 TRBD2 few 16 TRBV6-4
CASSEGTGAFTEAFF TGCGCCAGCAGTGAGGGGACAGGGGCATTTACTGAAGCTTTCTTT TRBJ1-1 TRBD1 few 15 TRBV10-1
CSAKRGETQYF TGCAGCGCCAAAAGGGGCGAGACCCAGTACTTC TRBJ2-5 NA NA 11 TRBV29-1
CASSFWGFNTQYF TGTGCCAGCAGTTTTTGGGGCTTTAATACGCAGTATTTT TRBJ2-3 NA NA 13 TRBV28
CASSLSGGGNTIYF TGTGCCAGCAGTTTGTCGGGGGGAGGAAACACCATATATTTT TRBJ1-3 NA many 14 TRBV12-3/TRBV12-4
CASSFGGRVEKLFF TGTGCCAGCAGTTTCGGGGGCCGTGTCGAAAAACTGTTTTTT TRBJ1-4 NA few 14 TRBV12-3/TRBV12-4
CASRPPGQKSNYGYTF TGTGCAAGTCGACCCCCGGGACAGAAGTCTAACTATGGCTACACCTTC TRBJ1-2 NA many 16 TRBV12-2
CASSLGQGEREAFF TGTGCCAGCAGTCTAGGACAGGGGGAAAGGGAAGCTTTCTTT TRBJ1-1 TRBD1 many 14 TRBV12-3/TRBV12-4